This TCR beta chain came from a study of shared clonotypes between healthy human individuals. Study-wide background: Donors consisted of two women and a few men between 18 and 49. Each donor's CD8 memory used one plate, CD8 naive two, each CD4 subset three.

The CDR3 extends over 17 amino acids. Per the germline V gene, CDR1 is LGHNA and CDR2 is YNFKEQ. Points on this clone: The antigen remains unidentified.

Broader study findings: It was the non-shared clonotypes that had lower generation probabilities than clonotypes shared by all four donors.

An assay was performed, and its level was deep. Sequenced by immunoSEQ multiplex PCR; TCRdb stores in-frame clones only, minus some. The data contain under 200,000 clones, approximately 92% of them seen just once; the ten biggest clones take up more than 0.065%. This clonotype was sampled from a woman aged 25 to 45 in good health. Sequencing was done on a sample of naive CD4+ T cells sorted from blood. As for subset: CD45RA+ positively selected. The chain recombines TRBV4-2 with TRBJ2-5, with TRBD2 matching 9 bases. The J call is in doubt because the DNA end fits TRBJ2-7 better. CDR3 DNA sequence: TGTGCCAGCAGCCAAGAACTAGCGGGTCCGTCGTCCTACGAGCAGTACTTC. Encoded protein: CASSQELAGPSSYEQYF.